This T cell receptor (beta chain) derives from a study of metastatic and nonmetastatic thyroid tumors. Across the study: Comparison of repertoires was carried out across blood and tumor or nodule tissue from malignant and benign thyroid patients.

Patients had received no treatment of any kind before thyroid surgery. TCRdb recomputed clones from the PCR reads via MiXCR. The table records approximately 12,000 clones, roughly 21% of them present only once. The V and J ends lost 3 bases and 4 bases respectively, with 9 bases between them. Germline CDR1 MNHNS, CDR2 SASEGT. The CDR3 runs to 13 residues. Relative to its sample, this clone is medium-sized. V and J are TRBV6-1 and TRBJ2-5; D is ambiguous. The sample was adjacent normal tissue. The TCR was taken from a female donor with papillary thyroid cancer or a benign thyroid nodule (not recorded which). Some clones in this sample may be carry-over from other donors' samples. The CDR3 loop is CASSDWRTETQYF. DNA of the CDR3: TGTGCCAGCAGTGACTGGCGGACAGAGACCCAGTACTTC.